The 17 T cell receptor beta chains below were found in one sample sequenced in a study of beta chain features in type 1 diabetes. Every bit of the isolated RNA underwent reverse transcription, so sequencing read expressed TCRB transcripts. Sequencing used immunoSEQ multiplex PCR; TCRdb keeps in-frame clones, though not all of them. The table lists 150,000 to 160,000 clones, 11% of them singletons, with over 2% in the top ten. Source material: central memory CD4+ T cells from blood. All receptors come from a man younger than 30 in good health.

This clone has only a few counts. This rearrangement joins TRBV5-4 to TRBJ2-3; 7 nucleotides agree with TRBD1. Germline CDR1 and CDR2: SGHNT and YYREEE (reference sequence). With V trimmed by 3 bases and J by 2 bases, 6 bases remained unmatched. The CDR3 is made up of 15 amino acids. CDR3 DNA: TGTGCCAGCAGCTCCGGGACAGCCAACACAGATACGCAGTATTTT. This gives the protein CASSSGTANTDTQYF.

The rearrangement uses TRBV9 and TRBJ2-3, with D possibly TRBD2 on 6 matching bases. Germline V CDR1 and CDR2: SGDLS, YYNGEE. Trimming pared 0 bases from V and 7 bases from J, leaving 15 bases between. The CDR3 has 15 amino acids. This CDR3 is CASSVGEGGRNTQYF. The CDR3 nucleotides read TGTGCCAGCAGCGTAGGCGAGGGTGGGAGGAATACGCAGTATTTT.

V gene TRBV18 combines with J gene TRBJ2-5, with TRBD1 identical over 7 bases. The CDR3 extends over 15 amino acids. J gave up 5 bases and V 3 bases, and 9 bases lay outside the gene matches. Germline values: CDR1 KGHSH, CDR2 LQKENI. CDR3 sequence: CASSPRRQGSETQYF. CDR3 bases: TGTGCCAGCTCACCTCGACGACAGGGCTCGGAGACCCAGTACTTC.

This chain links TRBV9 with TRBJ2-5; 9 bases match TRBD2. There are 15 residues in the CDR3. V lost 0 bases, J lost 4 bases, and 4 bases stayed unmatched. Germline CDR1 is SGDLS and CDR2 is YYNGEE. CDR3 DNA sequence: TGTGCCAGCAGCGTAGGACTAGCGGTGGGAGAGACCCAGTACTTC. It specifies CASSVGLAVGETQYF. The full variable domain, rest sourced from reference TRBV9 and TRBJ2-5, is DSGVTQTPKHLITATGQRVTLRCSPRSGDLSVYWYQQSLDQGLQFLIQYYNGEERAKGNILERFSAQQFPDLHSELNLSSLELGDSALYFCASSVGLAVGETQYFGPGTRLLVL.

This clone has just a few counts. The rearrangement uses TRBV2 and TRBJ2-7, with TRBD1 matching 7 bases. In germline, CDR1 is SNHLY, CDR2 FYNNEI. V shed 6 bases, J shed 4 bases, and the junction held 9 bases outside the gene matches. The CDR3 sequence is 14 residues long. This CDR3 reads CASSGQVIGYEQYF. The CDR3 coding sequence is TGTGCCAGCAGCGGACAGGTCATAGGATACGAGCAGTACTTC.

The sample holds a few counts of this clone. This rearrangement joins TRBV7-9 to TRBJ2-3; 12 bases fit TRBD2. The V gene end was trimmed by 5 bases and the J gene end by 5 bases; junction bases not matched to a gene: 11. The CDR3 has 17 residues. Germline CDR1 and CDR2: SEHNR and FQNEAQ (reference sequence). CDR3 sequence: CASSLIAEGLAGDTQYF. CDR3 DNA sequence: TGTGCCAGCAGCCTGATCGCCGAGGGACTAGCGGGAGATACGCAGTATTTT.

The chain couples TRBV7-2 to TRBJ2-3; D is unresolved. This CDR3 is built from 14 residues. Trimming left V 3 bases short and J 6 bases short, with 13 bases between. From germline, CDR1 is SGHTA and CDR2 FQGNSA. Written as DNA, the CDR3 is TGTGCCAGCAGCTTTGGGCAGGTGGCGGATACGCAGTATTTT. Protein product: CASSFGQVADTQYF.

The gene calls are TRBV7-3 and TRBJ1-2, with 8 bases that match TRBD1. Trimming removed 3 bases from V and 10 bases from J; junction bases left unmatched: 7. Germline V lookup: CDR1 SGHTA, CDR2 FQGTGA. This CDR3 is 13 amino acids long. The CDR3 protein is CASSFGTGKYYTF. CDR3 in DNA: TGTGCCAGCAGCTTCGGGACAGGAAAATACTACACCTTC.

The J gene is TRBJ2-3, the V gene TRBV6-6; 10 positions match TRBD1. After removal of 7 bases from V and 6 bases from J, the junction contained 1 base not matched to a gene. CDR3 length: 12 residues. Germline assignment: CDR1 MNHNY and CDR2 SVGAGI (reference sequence). The CDR3 bases are TGTGCCAGCATGGACAGGGGGGATACGCAGTATTTT. This translates into CASMDRGDTQYF.

V and J are TRBV9 and TRBJ1-1, with a tentative D call TRBD1 (5 bases). Germline assignment: CDR1 SGDLS and CDR2 YYNGEE. The CDR3 consists of 14 residues. Between the trimmed V and J ends, which lost 4 bases and 0 bases, there was a span of 10 bases. This CDR3 is CASSKQDMNTEAFF. CDR3 nucleotide sequence: TGTGCCAGCAGCAAACAGGACATGAACACTGAAGCTTTCTTT.

This rearrangement joins TRBV7-2 to TRBJ2-3; a possible D gene is TRBD2 (6 bases). The germline V and J ends were trimmed by 8 bases and 5 bases, with 17 bases remaining between them. Germline values: CDR1 SGHTA, CDR2 FQGNSA. This CDR3 is 14 amino acids long. CDR3 protein: CASRPGVRRDTQYF. CDR3 sequence (DNA): TGTGCCAGCCGCCCGGGGGTGAGGAGAGATACGCAGTATTTT. Complete variable domain (other parts from reference TRBV7-2 and TRBJ2-3): GAGVSQSPSNKVTEKGKDVELRCDPISGHTALYWYRQSLGQGLEFLIYFQGNSAPDKSGLPSDRFSAERTGGSVSTLTIQRTQQEDSAVYLCASRPGVRRDTQYFGPGTRLTVL.

A few counts support this clone. The chain uses TRBV9 and TRBJ2-1; either TRBD1 or TRBD2 may supply D (6 bases each). Germline V gene lookup returns CDR1 SGDLS and CDR2 YYNGEE. The CDR3 sequence is 16 residues long. V was cut by 0 bases and J by 2 bases, with 12 bases left in between. Here the CDR3 DNA reads TGTGCCAGCAGCGTAGCGGGCGGGACAACCTACAATGAGCAGTTCTTC. Its translation: CASSVAGGTTYNEQFF.

This clone showed up just a few times. The chain joins TRBV6-1 to TRBJ2-3, with 10 bases lining up with TRBD2. After removal of 8 bases from V and 0 bases from J, the junction contained 5 bases not matched to a gene. Germline V gene sequence: CDR1 MNHNS, CDR2 SASEGT. The CDR3 is made up of 15 amino acids. The CDR3 sequence is CASQSLAGSTDTQYF. The CDR3 nucleotides are TGTGCCAGCCAATCACTAGCGGGGAGCACAGATACGCAGTATTTT.

The chain uses TRBV4-2 and TRBJ2-3, with 12 bases that match TRBD2. The CDR3 is made up of 17 amino acids. Germline assignment: CDR1 LGHNA and CDR2 YNFKEQ. V dropped 1 base and J dropped 2; count of bases not matched to a gene: 4. This CDR3 is CASSQGTSGTSTDTQYF. CDR3 nucleotide sequence: TGTGCCAGCAGCCAAGGGACTAGCGGGACCTCCACAGATACGCAGTATTTT.

This clone occurred a few times. The genes are TRBV6-1 and TRBJ1-1, with D hard to call. The CDR3 extends over 13 amino acids. Germline V gene data show CDR1 as MNHNS and CDR2 as SASEGT. The V gene lost 2 bases and the J gene lost 1 base, with 5 bases spanning the gap. CDR3 sequence reads: CASSELENTEAFF. CDR3 nucleotide sequence: TGTGCCAGCAGTGAATTGGAGAACACTGAAGCTTTCTTT.

This clone has more than one count but fewer than ten. CDR3 DNA sequence: TGTGCCAGCAGCCAAGTAGGTCGAATGGGATCTGACTCTGGGGCCAACGTCCTGACTTTC. Its translation is CASSQVGRMGSDSGANVLTF. V gene TRBV4-2 combines with J gene TRBJ2-6, with D uncertain. The CDR3 loop spans 20 amino acids. V lost 1 base and J 0 bases, leaving 19 bases between the germline ends. CDR1 is LGHNA and CDR2 is YNFKEQ in the germline V gene.

The gene calls are TRBV4-3 and TRBJ2-5, with 9 positions matching TRBD2. V gave up 0 bases and J gave up 5 bases; unmatched junction bases: 7. The CDR3 contains 16 residues. CDR1 is LGHNA, CDR2 YSLEER, per germline. CDR3 DNA: TGCGCCAGCAGCCAAGATGTGGGACTAGCAGGGGAGACCCAGTACTTC. Translated, it gives CASSQDVGLAGETQYF.